Given below is one T cell receptor beta chain in context. This CDR3 comprises 15 residues. CDR1 is GTSNPN, CDR2 SVGIG, per germline (reference sequence). Trimming shortened V by 0 bases and J by 3 bases, and 11 bases separated the two germline ends. Sequencing was performed with immunoSEQ multiplex PCR; in TCRdb, only in-frame clones are kept and a portion is missing. The profile shows roughly 15,000 clones, 84% of them singletons. This entry is derived from a study of T cell changes during pregnancy in multiple sclerosis. The J gene is TRBJ2-2, the V gene TRBV30, with D possibly matching TRBD2 (6 bases). This sample comprised CD8+ T cells from peripheral blood mononuclear cells, obtained in the third trimester of pregnancy. The sequence came from a female donor in good health, enrolled as a control in a pregnancy study. In nucleotides, the CDR3 is TGTGCCTGGAGTGTCCGGGAGTTGCACACCGGGGAGCTGTTTTTT. It yields the protein CAWSVRELHTGELFF.